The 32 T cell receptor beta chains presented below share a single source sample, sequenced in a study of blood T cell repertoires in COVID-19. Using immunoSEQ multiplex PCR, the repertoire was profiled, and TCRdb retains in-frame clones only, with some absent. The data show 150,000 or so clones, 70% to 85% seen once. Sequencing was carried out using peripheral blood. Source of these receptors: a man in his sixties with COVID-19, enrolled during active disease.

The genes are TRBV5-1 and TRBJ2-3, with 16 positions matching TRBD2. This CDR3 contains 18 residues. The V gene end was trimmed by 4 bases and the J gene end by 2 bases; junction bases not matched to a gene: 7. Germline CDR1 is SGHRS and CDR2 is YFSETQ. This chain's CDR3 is CASSPPGLAGGITDTQYF. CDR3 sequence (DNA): TGCGCCAGCAGCCCTCCGGGACTAGCGGGAGGGATCACAGATACGCAGTATTTT.

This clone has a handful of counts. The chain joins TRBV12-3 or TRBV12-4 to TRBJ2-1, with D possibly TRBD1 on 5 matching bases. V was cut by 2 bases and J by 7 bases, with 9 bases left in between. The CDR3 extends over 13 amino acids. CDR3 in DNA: TGTGCCAGCAGTTTACGCAGGGTTAATGAGCAGTTCTTC. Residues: CASSLRRVNEQFF.

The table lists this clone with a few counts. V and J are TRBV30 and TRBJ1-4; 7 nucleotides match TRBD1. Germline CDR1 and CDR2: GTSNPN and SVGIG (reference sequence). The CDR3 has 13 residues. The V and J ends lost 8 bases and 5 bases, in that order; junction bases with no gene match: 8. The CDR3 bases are TGTGCCCGGGCGGGACAGAACAATGAAAAACTGTTTTTT. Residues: CARAGQNNEKLFF.

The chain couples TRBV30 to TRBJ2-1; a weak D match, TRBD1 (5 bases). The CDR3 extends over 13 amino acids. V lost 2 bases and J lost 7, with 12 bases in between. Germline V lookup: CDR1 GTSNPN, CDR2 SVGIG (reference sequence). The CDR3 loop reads CAWSLWRQNEQFF. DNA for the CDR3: TGTGCCTGGAGTCTATGGAGACAGAATGAGCAGTTCTTC.

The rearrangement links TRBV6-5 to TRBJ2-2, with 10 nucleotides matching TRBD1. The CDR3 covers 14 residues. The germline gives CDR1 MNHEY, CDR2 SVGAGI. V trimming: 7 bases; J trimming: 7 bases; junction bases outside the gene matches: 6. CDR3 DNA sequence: TGTGCCAGCAAGGGACAGGGGATAATCGGGGAGCTGTTTTTT. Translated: CASKGQGIIGELFF.

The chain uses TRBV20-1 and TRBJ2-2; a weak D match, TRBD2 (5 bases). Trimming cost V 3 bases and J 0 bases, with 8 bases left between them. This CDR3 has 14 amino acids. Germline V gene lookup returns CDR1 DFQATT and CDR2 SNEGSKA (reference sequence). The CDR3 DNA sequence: TGCAGTGCTAGTCCCGGGACGAACACCGGGGAGCTGTTTTTT. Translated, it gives CSASPGTNTGELFF.

The CDR3 DNA reads as TGTGCCAGCAGTGAAGCGATGGGGACGGGGGATGAAAAACTGTTTTTT. Protein product: CASSEAMGTGDEKLFF. This chain uses TRBV6-1 with TRBJ1-4, with D maybe TRBD1 (5 bases). The CDR3 runs 16 residues. Germline lookup yields CDR1 MNHNS and CDR2 SASEGT. Trimming took off 0 bases at V and 6 bases at J, with 14 bases between the two ends.

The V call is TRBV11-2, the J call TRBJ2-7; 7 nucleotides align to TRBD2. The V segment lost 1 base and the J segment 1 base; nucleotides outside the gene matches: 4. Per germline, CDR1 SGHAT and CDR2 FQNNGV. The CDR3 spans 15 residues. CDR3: CASSLGWGGSYEQYF. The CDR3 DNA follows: TGTGCCAGCAGCTTAGGGTGGGGAGGGTCCTACGAGCAGTACTTC.

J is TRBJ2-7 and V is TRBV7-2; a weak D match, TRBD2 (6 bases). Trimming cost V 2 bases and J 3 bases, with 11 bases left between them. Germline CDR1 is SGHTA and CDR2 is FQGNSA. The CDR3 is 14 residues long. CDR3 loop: CASSLRGRNYEQYF. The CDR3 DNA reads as TGTGCCAGCAGCTTAAGAGGGAGGAACTACGAGCAGTACTTC.

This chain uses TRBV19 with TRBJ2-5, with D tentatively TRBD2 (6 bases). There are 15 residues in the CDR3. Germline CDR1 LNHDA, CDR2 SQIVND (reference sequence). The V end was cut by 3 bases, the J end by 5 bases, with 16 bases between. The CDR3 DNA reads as TGTGCCAGTAGTATGGGGGGATTCAACCTCGAGACCCAGTACTTC. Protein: CASSMGGFNLETQYF.

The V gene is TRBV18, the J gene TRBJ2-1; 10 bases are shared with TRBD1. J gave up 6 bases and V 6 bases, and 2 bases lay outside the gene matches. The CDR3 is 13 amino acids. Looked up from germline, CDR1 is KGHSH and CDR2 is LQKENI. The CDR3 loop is CASSRDRGNEQFF. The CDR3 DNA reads TGTGCCAGCTCTCGGGACAGGGGCAATGAGCAGTTCTTC.

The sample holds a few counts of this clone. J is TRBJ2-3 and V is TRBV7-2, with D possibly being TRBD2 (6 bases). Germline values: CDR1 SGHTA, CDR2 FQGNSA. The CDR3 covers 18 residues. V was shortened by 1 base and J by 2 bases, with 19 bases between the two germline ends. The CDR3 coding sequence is TGTGCCAGCAGCTTAGTGGGAGGACTTATCGTTACCACAGATACGCAGTATTTT. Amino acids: CASSLVGGLIVTTDTQYF.

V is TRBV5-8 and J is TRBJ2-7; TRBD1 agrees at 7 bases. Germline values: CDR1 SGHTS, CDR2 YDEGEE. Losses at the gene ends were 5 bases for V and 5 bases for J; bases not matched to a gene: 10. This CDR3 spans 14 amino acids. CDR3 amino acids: CASRPDRLLNEQYF. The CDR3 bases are TGTGCCAGCAGGCCGGACAGGTTGTTGAACGAGCAGTACTTC.

The CDR3 DNA is TGTGCCAGCAGCCTAGGCCTCCTCTACGAGCAGTACTTC. Its translation: CASSLGLLYEQYF. This chain connects TRBV27 to TRBJ2-7; D unresolved. V lost 6 bases to trimming and J lost 3 bases, with 12 bases between them. This CDR3 is built from 13 residues. Per the germline V gene, CDR1 is MNHEY and CDR2 is SMNVEV (reference sequence).

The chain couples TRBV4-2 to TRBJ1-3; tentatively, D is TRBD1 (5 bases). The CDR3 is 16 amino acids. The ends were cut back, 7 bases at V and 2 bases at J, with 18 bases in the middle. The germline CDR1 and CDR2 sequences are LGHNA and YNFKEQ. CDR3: CASTDRSRGTGNTIYF. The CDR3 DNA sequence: TGTGCCAGCACCGATCGGTCCCGGGGGACTGGAAACACCATATATTTT.

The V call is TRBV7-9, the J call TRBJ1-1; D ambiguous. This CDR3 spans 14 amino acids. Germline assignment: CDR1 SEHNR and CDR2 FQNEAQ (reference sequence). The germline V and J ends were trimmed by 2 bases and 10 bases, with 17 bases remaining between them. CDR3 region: CASSLSPGWDSAFF. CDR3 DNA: TGTGCCAGCAGCTTATCTCCGGGGTGGGATTCAGCTTTCTTT.

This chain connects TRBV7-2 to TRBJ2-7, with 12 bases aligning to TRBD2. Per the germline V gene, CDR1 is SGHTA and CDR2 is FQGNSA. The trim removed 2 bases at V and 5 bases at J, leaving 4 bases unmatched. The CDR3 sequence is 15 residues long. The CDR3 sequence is CASSLLAGGINEQYF. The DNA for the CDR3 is TGTGCCAGCAGCTTACTAGCGGGAGGGATAAACGAGCAGTACTTC.

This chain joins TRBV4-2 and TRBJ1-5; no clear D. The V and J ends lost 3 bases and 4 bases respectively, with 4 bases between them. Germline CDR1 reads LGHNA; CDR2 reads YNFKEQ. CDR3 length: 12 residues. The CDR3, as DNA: TGTGCCAGCAGCCATCCTAATCAGCCCCAGCATTTT. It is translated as CASSHPNQPQHF.

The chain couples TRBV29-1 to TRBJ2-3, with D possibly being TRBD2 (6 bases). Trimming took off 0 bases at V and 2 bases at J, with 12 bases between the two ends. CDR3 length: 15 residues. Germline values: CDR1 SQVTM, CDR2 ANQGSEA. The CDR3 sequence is CSVEDAGLNTDTQYF. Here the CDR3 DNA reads TGCAGCGTTGAAGATGCGGGGCTAAACACAGATACGCAGTATTTT.

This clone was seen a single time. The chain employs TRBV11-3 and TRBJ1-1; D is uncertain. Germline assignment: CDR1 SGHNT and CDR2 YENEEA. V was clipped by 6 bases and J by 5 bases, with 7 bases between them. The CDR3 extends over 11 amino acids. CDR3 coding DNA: TGTGCCAGCAGACTAGGGACTGAAGCTTTCTTT. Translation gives CASRLGTEAFF.

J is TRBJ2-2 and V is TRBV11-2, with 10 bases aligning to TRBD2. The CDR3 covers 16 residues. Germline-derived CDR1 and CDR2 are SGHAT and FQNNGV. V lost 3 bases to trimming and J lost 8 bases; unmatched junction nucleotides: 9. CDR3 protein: CASSLFSGGASGELFF. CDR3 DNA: TGTGCCAGCAGCTTGTTCAGCGGGGGGGCGTCAGGGGAGCTGTTTTTT.

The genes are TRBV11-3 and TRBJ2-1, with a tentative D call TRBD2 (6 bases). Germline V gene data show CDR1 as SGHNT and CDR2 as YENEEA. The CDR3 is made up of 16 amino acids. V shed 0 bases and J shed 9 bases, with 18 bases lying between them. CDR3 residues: CASSLEAGKGEVEQFF. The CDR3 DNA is TGTGCCAGCAGCTTAGAGGCGGGAAAAGGGGAGGTTGAGCAGTTCTTC. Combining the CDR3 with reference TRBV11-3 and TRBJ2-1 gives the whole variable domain EAGVVQSPRYKIIEKKQPVAFWCNPISGHNTLYWYLQNLGQGPELLIRYENEEAVDDSQLPKDRFSAERLKGVDSTLKIQPAELGDSAVYLCASSLEAGKGEVEQFFGPGTRLTVL.

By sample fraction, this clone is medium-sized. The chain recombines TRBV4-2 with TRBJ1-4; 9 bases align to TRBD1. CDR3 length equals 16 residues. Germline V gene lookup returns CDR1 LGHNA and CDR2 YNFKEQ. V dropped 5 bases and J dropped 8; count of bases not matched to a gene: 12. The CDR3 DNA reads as TGTGCCAGCAGCGTACGAACAGGGGGCGCGGAGGAAAAACTGTTTTTT. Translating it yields CASSVRTGGAEEKLFF.

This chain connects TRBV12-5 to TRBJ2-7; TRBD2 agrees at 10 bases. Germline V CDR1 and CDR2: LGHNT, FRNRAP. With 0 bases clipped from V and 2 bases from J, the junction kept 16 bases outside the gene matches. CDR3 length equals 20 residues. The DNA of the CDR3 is TGTGCTAGTGGTTTGGTACTTGGGGGGCGAAGCGGGAGGGCCGCCTACGAGCAGTACTTC. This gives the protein CASGLVLGGRSGRAAYEQYF.

CDR3 loop: CASSQWDRTTGELFF. CDR3 nucleotide sequence: TGTGCCAGCAGCCAGTGGGACAGGACAACCGGGGAGCTGTTTTTT. The chain couples TRBV3-1 (or the pseudogene TRBV3-2) to TRBJ2-2; 8 bases align to TRBD1. The ends lost 3 bases at V and 5 bases at J; junction bases unmatched: 5. Germline V gene sequence: CDR1 LGHDT, CDR2 YNNKEL (reference sequence). The CDR3 covers 15 residues.

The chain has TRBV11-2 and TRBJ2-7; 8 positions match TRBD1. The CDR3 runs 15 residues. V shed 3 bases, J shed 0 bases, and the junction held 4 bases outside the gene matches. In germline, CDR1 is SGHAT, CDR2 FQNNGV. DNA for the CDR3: TGTGCCAGCAGCTTGGGCAGGGGGCCCTCCTACGAGCAGTACTTC. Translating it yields CASSLGRGPSYEQYF.

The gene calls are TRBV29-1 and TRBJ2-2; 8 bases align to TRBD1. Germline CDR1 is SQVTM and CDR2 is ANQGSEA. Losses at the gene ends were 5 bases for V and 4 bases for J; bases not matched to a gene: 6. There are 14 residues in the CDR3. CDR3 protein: CSVTVTGVTGELFF. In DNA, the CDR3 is TGCAGCGTTACCGTGACAGGGGTCACCGGGGAGCTGTTTTTT.

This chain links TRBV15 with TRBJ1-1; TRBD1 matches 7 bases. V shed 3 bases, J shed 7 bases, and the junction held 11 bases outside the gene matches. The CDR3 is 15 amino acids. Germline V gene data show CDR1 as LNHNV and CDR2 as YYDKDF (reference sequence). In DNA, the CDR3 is TGTGCCACCAGCAGCAGGAGGGGGCGCACATATGAAGCTTTCTTT. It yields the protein CATSSRRGRTYEAFF.

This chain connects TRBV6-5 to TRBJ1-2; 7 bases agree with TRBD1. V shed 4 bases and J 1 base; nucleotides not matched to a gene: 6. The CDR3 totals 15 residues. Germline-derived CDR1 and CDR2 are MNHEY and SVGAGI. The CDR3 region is CASSSQGVNNYGYTF. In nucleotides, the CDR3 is TGTGCCAGCAGTTCGCAGGGGGTTAATAACTATGGCTACACCTTC.

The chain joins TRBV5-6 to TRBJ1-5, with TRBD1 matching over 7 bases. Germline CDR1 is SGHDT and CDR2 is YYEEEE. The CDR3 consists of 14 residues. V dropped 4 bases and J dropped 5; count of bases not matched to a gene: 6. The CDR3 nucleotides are TGTGCCAGCAGCAAGACAGGGCGGGATCAGCCCCAGCATTTT. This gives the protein CASSKTGRDQPQHF.

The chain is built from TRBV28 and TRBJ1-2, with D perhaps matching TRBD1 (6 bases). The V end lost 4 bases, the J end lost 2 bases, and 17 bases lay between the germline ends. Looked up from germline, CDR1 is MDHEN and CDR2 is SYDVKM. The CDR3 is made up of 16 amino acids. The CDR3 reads CASSSDSTRVNYGYTF. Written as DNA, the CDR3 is TGTGCCAGCAGTTCGGACAGCACAAGGGTGAACTATGGCTACACCTTC.

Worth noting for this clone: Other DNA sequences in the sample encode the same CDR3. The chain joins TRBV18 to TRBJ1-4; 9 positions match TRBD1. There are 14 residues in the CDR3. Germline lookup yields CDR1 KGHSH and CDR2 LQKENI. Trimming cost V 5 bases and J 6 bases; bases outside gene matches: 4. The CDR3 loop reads CASSSTGGDEKLFF. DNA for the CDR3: TGTGCCAGCTCATCTACAGGGGGCGATGAAAAACTGTTTTTT.